This T cell receptor (beta chain) was found in a study of radiotherapy plus CTLA-4 blockade in lung cancer. Turning to the study itself: Disease control was present in 30% to 35% of patients, and objective responses in about 19%.

TCRdb's table, derived via immunoSEQ multiplex PCR, lists solely in-frame clones and lacks some. Found here are 95,000 to 150,000 clones, approximately 90% of them singletons; the top ten hold approximately 7%. In germline, CDR1 is MNHEY, CDR2 SVGAGI. This CDR3 spans 15 amino acids. V shed 6 bases, J shed 5 bases, and the junction held 8 bases outside the gene matches. The sequencing here drew on peripheral blood, taken from a patient treated with radiotherapy plus ipilimumab. The chain carries TRBV6-5 and TRBJ2-5; TRBD2 agrees at 11 bases. The TCR comes from a human donor with non-small cell lung cancer that progressed on radiotherapy plus ipilimumab. CDR3 sequence reads: CASRFTSGSLETQYF. CDR3 nucleotide sequence: TGTGCCAGCAGGTTTACTAGCGGGAGCCTCGAGACCCAGTACTTC.